This paragraph reports one T cell receptor (beta chain). The protocol was immunoSEQ multiplex PCR, while the TCRdb copy is restricted to in-frame clones and leaves out a portion. The table includes around 170,000 clones, more than 85% detected once. This sample is part of a study of T cell responses to AZD1222 COVID-19 vaccine. The CDR3 is 15 amino acids. Trimming pared 3 bases from V and 2 bases from J, leaving 11 bases between. CDR1 and CDR2 from the germline V gene are LGHDT and YNNKEL (reference sequence). The material sequenced was peripheral blood, taken on day 0 of AZD1222 vaccination. The clonotype was recovered from an adult in good health. This chain connects TRBV3-1 (or the pseudogene TRBV3-2) to TRBJ2-1; D ambiguous. The CDR3 nucleotides are TGTGCCAGCAGCCAGAATAGCCGGCCCTACAATGAGCAGTTCTTC. It translates to CASSQNSRPYNEQFF.